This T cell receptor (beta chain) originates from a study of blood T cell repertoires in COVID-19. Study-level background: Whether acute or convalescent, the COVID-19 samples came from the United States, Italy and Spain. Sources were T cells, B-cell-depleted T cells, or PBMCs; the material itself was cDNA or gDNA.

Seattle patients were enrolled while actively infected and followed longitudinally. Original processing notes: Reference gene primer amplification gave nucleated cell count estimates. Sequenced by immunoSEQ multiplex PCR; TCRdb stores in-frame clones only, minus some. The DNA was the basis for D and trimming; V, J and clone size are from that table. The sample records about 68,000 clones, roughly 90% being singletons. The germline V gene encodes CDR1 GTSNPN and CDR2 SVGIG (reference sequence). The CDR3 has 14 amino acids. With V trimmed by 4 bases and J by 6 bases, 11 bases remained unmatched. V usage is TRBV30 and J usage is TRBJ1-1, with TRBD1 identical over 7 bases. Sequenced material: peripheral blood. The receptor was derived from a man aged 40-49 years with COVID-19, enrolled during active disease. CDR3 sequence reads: CAWILNPGTAEAFF. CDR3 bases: TGTGCCTGGATACTGAACCCCGGGACAGCTGAAGCTTTCTTT.